Each of the 24 T cell receptor beta chains below was sequenced from the same sample in a study of cytomegalovirus exposure and HLA in healthy donors. PCR primers comprised 60 Vbeta and 13 Jbeta primers. Profiling relied on immunoSEQ multiplex PCR, and the TCRdb table lists in-frame clones only, not all of them. The repertoire holds 98,000 or so clones, with about four fifths as singletons. The sequenced sample was PBMCs. These receptors all come from a human donor in good health.

The CDR3, as DNA: TGTGCCAGCAGTTTGGATCCCCCTTCGGGGAGGGGGGTAGCGAAGCCCCAGCATTTT. It encodes CASSLDPPSGRGVAKPQHF. The rearrangement links TRBV27 to TRBJ1-5; TRBD1 is a possible D gene (6 bases). V lost 3 bases, J lost 8 bases, and 29 bases lay in between. Germline values: CDR1 MNHEY, CDR2 SMNVEV (reference sequence). The CDR3 runs 19 residues.

There are a few counts of this clone. The rearrangement uses TRBV5-1 and TRBJ2-3; TRBD2 is a possible D gene (5 bases). The CDR3 length is 19 residues. Germline CDR1 reads SGHRS; CDR2 reads YFSETQ. The V and J ends lost 4 bases and 1 base respectively, with 25 bases between them. CDR3 sequence: CASSPGGWWGTLGTDTQYF. CDR3 DNA: TGCGCCAGCAGCCCCGGAGGCTGGTGGGGTACGCTAGGCACAGATACGCAGTATTTT.

V is TRBV18 and J is TRBJ1-5, with TRBD1 as a possible D gene (5 bases). The germline V gene encodes CDR1 KGHSH and CDR2 LQKENI. The CDR3 totals 16 residues. Deletions cut 1 base from V and 2 bases from J, with 12 bases between. The CDR3 DNA reads TGTGCCAGCTCACCACGTAAAGGGGCTGGCAATCAGCCCCAGCATTTT. Translating gives CASSPRKGAGNQPQHF.

The table lists this clone with a count of one. This chain connects TRBV5-4 to TRBJ1-2; D unresolved. The CDR3 sequence is 15 residues long. Trimming shortened V by 6 bases and J by 0 bases, and 15 bases separated the two germline ends. CDR1 and CDR2 from the germline V gene are SGHNT and YYREEE (reference sequence). The CDR3 DNA reads TGTGCCAGCACGGTTGGAGGCGGAGCTAACTATGGCTACACCTTC. Translation gives CASTVGGGANYGYTF.

The genes are TRBV5-1 and TRBJ2-3; no firm D call. V was shortened by 5 bases and J by 2 bases, with 9 bases between the two germline ends. Germline values: CDR1 SGHRS, CDR2 YFSETQ. This CDR3 comprises 13 residues. CDR3 in amino acids: CASSSTVTDTQYF. For the CDR3, the DNA is TGCGCCAGCAGTTCGACTGTCACAGATACGCAGTATTTT.

The genes are TRBV4-1 and TRBJ2-7; maybe TRBD2 (5 bases). The germline gives CDR1 MGHRA, CDR2 YSYEKL. This CDR3 has 13 amino acids. Trimming removed 7 bases at V and 3 bases at J, with 13 bases between. In nucleotides, the CDR3 is TGCGCCAGCACGGACTCGGGTAGCTACGAGCAGTACTTC. It translates to CASTDSGSYEQYF.

This clone was observed a single time. The rearrangement uses TRBV6-1 and TRBJ2-5; tentative D call: TRBD1 (5 bases). This CDR3 is built from 17 residues. Germline CDR1 and CDR2: MNHNS and SASEGT. V dropped 0 bases and J dropped 5 bases, with 19 bases sitting between them. The CDR3 DNA reads as TGTGCCAGCAGTGAAGCGCGCTCAGCAGGGTTAAGGGAGACCCAGTACTTC. It encodes CASSEARSAGLRETQYF.

This chain connects TRBV6-5 to TRBJ2-6, with 7 bases matching TRBD1. The CDR3 length is 15 residues. The J segment lost 1 base and the V segment lost 6 bases, leaving 3 bases of the junction unmatched. CDR1 and CDR2 from the germline V gene are MNHEY and SVGAGI. CDR3 nucleotides: TGTGCCAGCAGCCAGACAGGGTCTGGGGCCAACGTCCTGACTTTC. This encodes CASSQTGSGANVLTF.

The rearrangement joins TRBV2 to TRBJ2-2, with D possibly matching TRBD2 (5 bases). Germline CDR1 and CDR2: SNHLY and FYNNEI. The V and J ends lost 2 bases and 0 bases respectively, with 10 bases between them. The CDR3 spans 16 residues. The CDR3 loop reads CASSEWGSANTGELFF. The CDR3 DNA sequence: TGTGCCAGCAGTGAATGGGGTAGCGCGAACACCGGGGAGCTGTTTTTT.

This clone was seen a handful of times. V gene TRBV18 combines with J gene TRBJ1-5; D may be TRBD1 (5 bases). This CDR3 has 14 residues. Trimming took off 3 bases at V and 2 bases at J, with 8 bases between the two ends. Germline V CDR1 and CDR2: KGHSH, LQKENI. The CDR3 reads CASSPGGGNQPQHF. CDR3 nucleotide sequence: TGTGCCAGCTCACCGGGAGGGGGCAATCAGCCCCAGCATTTT. Based on the CDR3 plus reference TRBV18 and TRBJ1-5, the full variable domain is NAGVMQNPRHLVRRRGQEARLRCSPMKGHSHVYWYRQLPEEGLKFMVYLQKENIIDESGMPKERFSAEFPKEGPSILRIQQVVRGDSAAYFCASSPGGGNQPQHFGDGTRLSIL.

The chain combines TRBV11-2 with TRBJ1-1; D unresolved. The CDR3 has 16 residues. From germline, CDR1 is SGHAT and CDR2 FQNNGV. The germline V and J ends were trimmed by 0 bases and 1 base, with 12 bases remaining between them. CDR3 coding DNA: TGTGCCAGCAGCTTAGATCTTGGCATACCGAACACTGAAGCTTTCTTT. Protein: CASSLDLGIPNTEAFF.

The chain couples TRBV30 to TRBJ2-7; D is unclear. This CDR3 region has 13 residues. CDR1 is GTSNPN, CDR2 SVGIG, per germline (reference sequence). The V end lost 0 bases, the J end lost 1 base, and 7 bases lay between the germline ends. The CDR3 bases are TGTGCCTGGAGTGTATCTTTTTCCTACGAGCAGTACTTC. Protein product: CAWSVSFSYEQYF.

The rearrangement links TRBV5-1 to TRBJ2-3; possible D gene TRBD2, 5 bases. Germline V gives CDR1 SGHRS, CDR2 YFSETQ. The V gene lost 4 bases and the J gene lost 0 bases, with 15 bases spanning the gap. The CDR3 loop spans 16 amino acids. CDR3 amino acids: CASSPWGAESTDTQYF. Here the CDR3 DNA reads TGCGCCAGCAGCCCTTGGGGAGCGGAGAGCACAGATACGCAGTATTTT. Full variable domain (outside the CDR3, taken from reference TRBV5-1 and TRBJ2-3): KAGVTQTPRYLIKTRGQQVTLSCSPISGHRSVSWYQQTPGQGLQFLFEYFSETQRNKGNFPGRFSGRQFSNSRSEMNVSTLELGDSALYLCASSPWGAESTDTQYFGPGTRLTVL.

V usage is TRBV19 and J usage is TRBJ1-5, with D possibly matching TRBD1 (5 bases). Trimming removed 7 bases at V and 0 bases at J, with 19 bases between. The CDR3 length is 17 residues. Germline V lookup: CDR1 LNHDA, CDR2 SQIVND (reference sequence). The DNA of the CDR3 is TGTGCCAGTACCAACAGCGGGGGAGCTTATAGCAATCAGCCCCAGCATTTT. Protein: CASTNSGGAYSNQPQHF.

The V gene is TRBV9, the J gene TRBJ1-3, with 7 bases aligning to TRBD1. Germline lookup yields CDR1 SGDLS and CDR2 YYNGEE. With V trimmed by 3 bases and J by 1 base, 4 bases remained unmatched. The CDR3 consists of 15 residues. CDR3 DNA sequence: TGTGCCAGCAGCGCCCTACAGGGGTCTGGAAACACCATATATTTT. This translates into CASSALQGSGNTIYF.

The chain recombines TRBV6-6 with TRBJ2-5, with a possible D match to TRBD2 (6 bases). V lost 5 bases, J lost 6 bases, and 19 bases lay in between. Germline CDR1 is MNHNY and CDR2 is SVGAGI (reference sequence). The CDR3 length is 15 residues. CDR3 sequence: CASSPQGNGSKTQYF. In nucleotides, the CDR3 is TGTGCCAGCAGTCCCCAGGGTAACGGGAGTAAGACCCAGTACTTC.

This clone was detected only once. The CDR3 DNA sequence: TGTGCCAGCAGCTTGGGTCTAGAGAGCACAGATACGCAGTATTTT. Amino acids: CASSLGLESTDTQYF. The genes are TRBV5-6 and TRBJ2-3; D ambiguous. Trimming took off 0 bases at V and 0 bases at J, with 8 bases between the two ends. Germline V gives CDR1 SGHDT, CDR2 YYEEEE. The CDR3 is 15 amino acids. Combining the CDR3 with reference TRBV5-6 and TRBJ2-3 gives the whole variable domain DAGVTQSPTHLIKTRGQQVTLRCSPKSGHDTVSWYQQALGQGPQFIFQYYEEEERQRGNFPDRFSGHQFPNYSSELNVNALLLGDSALYLCASSLGLESTDTQYFGPGTRLTVL.

The CDR3 nucleotides are TGCGCCAGCAGCGCGTTAGCGATCCTCACAGATACGCAGTATTTT. It is translated as CASSALAILTDTQYF. The chain uses TRBV10-2 and TRBJ2-3, with D perhaps TRBD2 (5 bases). Trimming took off 6 bases at V and 2 bases at J, with 15 bases between the two ends. CDR1 is WSHSY, CDR2 SAAADI, per germline. The CDR3 totals 15 residues.

This sequence joins TRBV2 and TRBJ2-5; TRBD2 is a possible D gene (5 bases). Per the germline V gene, CDR1 is SNHLY and CDR2 is FYNNEI. This CDR3 is built from 15 residues. Trimming cost V 3 bases and J 5 bases, with 16 bases left between them. CDR3 protein: CASSDAGVGPETQYF. CDR3 bases: TGTGCCAGCAGTGACGCCGGGGTAGGGCCGGAGACCCAGTACTTC.

In this sample, this clone turned up a few times. This chain connects TRBV4-2 to TRBJ2-5, with a possible D match to TRBD2 (6 bases). Germline loops: CDR1 LGHNA, CDR2 YNFKEQ. The length of the CDR3 is 15 residues. Trimming pared 1 base from V and 4 bases from J, leaving 13 bases between. The CDR3: CASSQAAGRGETQYF. CDR3 sequence (DNA): TGTGCCAGCAGCCAAGCGGCGGGGCGGGGAGAGACCCAGTACTTC.

In regard to this clone: At one end, the junction sequence differs from germline, possibly due to a read error. This specimen includes other DNA sequences encoding the same CDR3. The chain employs TRBV29-1 and TRBJ1-1; the D gene is possibly TRBD1 (5 bases). Looked up from germline, CDR1 is SQVTM and CDR2 is ANQGSEA. The CDR3 is 15 residues long. The CDR3 region has the DNA TGCAGCGTTGAGGCCAGCTCGACAGAGAACACTGAGGCTTTCTTT. Its translation: CSVEASSTENTEAFF.

This clone showed up just a few times. The rearrangement joins TRBV6-5 to TRBJ2-5; 8 positions match TRBD2. With the DNA end fitting TRBJ2-7 better, the J assignment may be wrong. The CDR3 loop spans 14 amino acids. The germline V gene encodes CDR1 MNHEY and CDR2 SVGAGI. The CDR3: CASSGLARTDEQYF. CDR3 DNA: TGTGCCAGCAGCGGACTAGCCCGAACAGACGAGCAGTACTTC.

The rearrangement joins TRBV9 to TRBJ2-5; 7 bases are shared with TRBD2. The CDR3 sequence is 16 residues long. Germline CDR1 is SGDLS and CDR2 is YYNGEE. V lost 0 bases and J lost 2; bases outside the gene matches: 7. In DNA, the CDR3 is TGTGCCAGCAGCGTAGGGGCCGGGAGGCGGCAAGAGACCCAGTACTTC. It codes for CASSVGAGRRQETQYF. Complete variable domain (other parts from reference TRBV9 and TRBJ2-5): DSGVTQTPKHLITATGQRVTLRCSPRSGDLSVYWYQQSLDQGLQFLIQYYNGEERAKGNILERFSAQQFPDLHSELNLSSLELGDSALYFCASSVGAGRRQETQYFGPGTRLLVL.

This chain connects TRBV6-1 to TRBJ1-1; 8 nucleotides match TRBD1. Looked up from germline, CDR1 is MNHNS and CDR2 is SASEGT. CDR3 length: 14 amino acids. Losses at the gene ends were 6 bases for V and 5 bases for J; bases not matched to a gene: 8. In nucleotides, the CDR3 is TGTGCCAGCAGAGACAGGGGCGGAAGAACTGAAGCTTTCTTT. Protein sequence: CASRDRGGRTEAFF.